Sequencing of this T cell receptor (beta chain) was carried out in a study of Ad26.COV2.S vaccination and SARS-CoV-2 variants. Study-wide context: The study gave Ad26.COV2.S intramuscularly, once or twice 56 days apart. Notes on the study in general: Breadth measured for non-spike TCRs was similar across vaccine and placebo recipients. Substantial response breadth was reportedly seen for spike-specific CD8+ and CD4+ T cells after vaccination. In TCR breadth and depth analyses, total T cell responses may have been underestimated.

Note on this clone: As yet, its antigen is unknown.

The treatment denotes: about 20 received Ad26.COV2.S at low or high dose, single or two shots; roughly 5 received placebo; per-sample allocation not given. Day 63 following the first vaccine or placebo injection was when the samples were taken. Sequencing was performed with immunoSEQ multiplex PCR; in TCRdb, only in-frame clones are kept and a portion is missing. Of about 430,000 clones listed, 80% to 95% are singletons. Here the sequenced sample was peripheral blood, taken in a trial of Ad26.COV2.S vaccine versus placebo. The clonotype originates from a person aged 18 to 59 who received the Ad26.COV2.S COVID-19 vaccine or a placebo.

DNA of the CDR3: TGCAGTGCTAGAAGATCAAGCGAGCAGTACTTC. Translation gives CSARRSSEQYF. V and J are TRBV20-1 and TRBJ2-7; no definite D call. The CDR3 is 11 amino acids. Per the germline V gene, CDR1 is DFQATT and CDR2 is SNEGSKA (reference sequence). The germline V and J ends were trimmed by 2 bases and 6 bases, with 8 bases remaining between them.